In this sample, the clone carrying this T cell receptor beta chain turned up a few times. This specimen belongs to a study of T cells in Graves' hyperthyroidism and ophthalmopathy. TCR beta CDR3 regions were amplified from RNA. Using the HTBI primer set, a first-round RT-PCR was run on the TCR CDR3. TCRdb re-analysed the multiplex PCR reads in MiXCR, keeping a single row per CDR3 protein. The table records 500,000 to 750,000 distinct CDR3 sequences, around a sixth of them present only once. Stable Graves' hyperthyroidism meant no ophthalmopathy progression within 18 months. Trimming cost V 5 bases and J 0 bases; bases outside gene matches: 9. The CDR3 has 16 amino acids.

The receptor comes from a woman younger than 45 with Graves' hyperthyroidism. Specimen: blood. V usage is TRBV12-3 or TRBV12-4 and J usage is TRBJ1-1; 7 bases align to TRBD1. CDR3 bases: TGTGCCAGCAGTACCTACAGGGGACCCATGAACACTGAAGCTTTCTTT. It codes for CASSTYRGPMNTEAFF.